These 5 T cell receptor beta chains were all obtained from the same sample, sequenced in a study of molecular identifiers for immune sequencing clone quantification. TCRdb re-called the PCR reads with MiXCR, one entry per CDR3 protein. The sample lists about 510,000 distinct CDR3 sequences, about 21% occurring once. Sequencing was done on a sample of naive CD8+ T cells from blood, with Jurkat cell RNA spiked in. As for subset: FACS-sorted CD8+CD4-CCR7+CD45RA+ naive T cells. The source is a human donor in good health. Some libraries in this study had Jurkat cell RNA spiked in.

This clonotype was observed many times. The chain has TRBV12-3 or TRBV12-4 and TRBJ1-1; D is unclear. V dropped 5 bases and J dropped 3 bases, with 16 bases sitting between them. This CDR3 has 15 amino acids. The CDR3 DNA reads TGTGCCAGCAGTCCCGCTGACCTGAGGGACACTGAAGCTTTCTTT. Translating gives CASSPADLRDTEAFF.

There are a few counts of this clonotype. The chain recombines TRBV21-1 with TRBJ1-4; TRBD1, the table's D call, was not compared with the DNA. TRBV21-1 constitutes a pseudogene. This CDR3 is 15 amino acids long. The CDR3 bases are TGTGCCAGCAGCACTTGGGACAGGGCTAATGAAAAACTGTTTTTT. Its protein is CASSTWDRANEKLFF.

This clonotype was seen many times. This chain links TRBV28 with TRBJ2-1; TRBD2 is a possible D gene (7 bases). V was shortened by 8 bases and J by 3 bases, with 26 bases between the two germline ends. This CDR3 contains 18 residues. Germline CDR1 MDHEN, CDR2 SYDVKM. In nucleotides, the CDR3 is TGTGCCAGCCTCCAGGGGACTACAACGAGCTCCTACTACAATGAGCAGTTCTTC. Residues: CASLQGTTTSSYYNEQFF. The entire variable domain, with the rest obtained from reference TRBV28 and TRBJ2-1, is as follows: DVKVTQSSRYLVKRTGEKVFLECVQDMDHENMFWYRQDPGLGLRLIYFSYDVKMKEKGDIPEGYSVSREKKERFSLILESASTNQTSMYLCASLQGTTTSSYYNEQFFGPGTRLTVL.

This clonotype was picked up one time. Sequence at one end of the junction differs from germline and may be a read error. This chain uses TRBV25-1 with TRBJ2-5; TRBD2 aligns across 12 bases. CDR1 is MGHDK, CDR2 SYGVNS, per germline. This CDR3 contains 15 residues. For the CDR3, the DNA is TGTGCCGGCAGTGGAGGACTAGCGGGGCAAGAGACCCAGTACTTC. It encodes CAGSGGLAGQETQYF.

The V and J genes are TRBV6-6 and TRBJ1-1; tentative D call: TRBD1 (6 bases). There are 15 residues in the CDR3. Per germline, CDR1 MNHNY and CDR2 SVGAGI (reference sequence). The V end was cut by 2 bases, the J end by 5 bases, with 15 bases between. CDR3 sequence: CASSYPGGLGTEAFF. CDR3 DNA: TGTGCCAGCAGTTACCCTGGGGGGCTGGGTACTGAAGCTTTCTTT.